This T cell receptor (beta chain) emerged from a study of blood T cell repertoires in COVID-19. Under the authors' procedure: For nucleated cells, counts were estimated from reference gene primer amplification. Sequencing used immunoSEQ multiplex PCR; TCRdb keeps in-frame clones, though not all of them. V and J calls plus clone size are reproduced from that table; the DNA served to infer D and trimming. The sample shows approximately 300,000 clones, under 90% of them seen only once. Participant age was roughly 18 to 100 years, and participants resided in roughly 25 US areas. Germline loops: CDR1 SGHVS, CDR2 FQNEAQ. With 6 bases removed from V and 4 bases from J, the gap between germline ends came to 15 bases. CDR3 length equals 15 residues.

J is TRBJ2-2 and V is TRBV7-8; D is undetermined. Sample: PBMCs or T cells enriched from blood (not recorded which). This TCR derives from a young woman who had recovered from COVID-19. CDR3 loop: CASRRLTKTTGELFF. CDR3 DNA: TGTGCCAGCAGACGGTTGACAAAAACCACCGGGGAGCTGTTTTTT.